This passage covers 18 T cell receptor beta chains from one sample sequenced in a study of CD8 T cells in Susac syndrome. RNA was extracted with the RNeasy kit, and a quantity of 0.5 to 1 ug was reverse transcribed using random hexamers. TCRdb called the immunoSEQ multiplex PCR reads again in MiXCR, with one record for every CDR3 protein. This repertoire shows around 150,000 distinct CDR3 sequences, 95% found once; its top ten account for approximately 0.13%. The sample was CD4+ T cells from PBMCs. These receptors all come from a human donor with Susac syndrome.

The chain is built from TRBV25-1 and TRBJ2-3; unclear D gene. V shed 6 bases and J shed 5 bases, with 6 bases lying between them. Germline V gives CDR1 MGHDK, CDR2 SYGVNS. This CDR3 has 11 amino acids. The CDR3 region has the DNA TGTGCCAGCAGCCGCCTAGATACGCAGTATTTT. Translation: CASSRLDTQYF.

V and J are TRBV6-5 and TRBJ2-2; TRBD1 agrees at 10 bases. V lost 8 bases to trimming and J lost 3 bases; unmatched junction nucleotides: 3. The CDR3 consists of 14 residues. Germline CDR1 and CDR2: MNHEY and SVGAGI. The CDR3 protein is CASGTGVDTGELFF. CDR3 nucleotide sequence: TGTGCCAGCGGGACAGGGGTTGACACCGGGGAGCTGTTTTTT.

This rearrangement joins TRBV21-1 to TRBJ1-2; the table calls TRBD1, which could not be checked here. TRBV21-1 is tagged as a pseudogene. CDR3 length: 16 residues. The CDR3 protein is CASSKAIREWAYGYTF. DNA for the CDR3: TGTGCCAGCAGCAAAGCAATTCGGGAATGGGCCTATGGCTACACCTTC.

In DNA form, the CDR3 reads TGCGCCAGCAGCTTGGCCGGGGGACAGGAATGGAACGAGCAGTACTTC. Its translation is CASSLAGGQEWNEQYF. The J gene is TRBJ2-7, the V gene TRBV5-1, with TRBD1 identical over 8 bases. From germline, CDR1 is SGHRS and CDR2 YFSETQ. The CDR3 spans 16 residues. The ends lost 0 bases at V and 5 bases at J; junction bases unmatched: 10.

This chain links TRBV28 with TRBJ2-2; 8 nucleotides agree with TRBD2. CDR1 and CDR2 (germline): MDHEN, SYDVKM. This CDR3 spans 18 amino acids. Unmatched junction bases numbered 12, after V lost 5 bases and J lost 1 base. CDR3 sequence (DNA): TGTGCCAGCAGTCCCCCCAAAGCGGCGGGGGGGAACACCGGGGAGCTGTTTTTT. Its translation is CASSPPKAAGGNTGELFF.

The genes are TRBV12-3 or TRBV12-4 and TRBJ2-7; D gene unclear. The CDR3 loop spans 13 amino acids. Between the trimmed V and J ends, which lost 5 bases and 2 bases, there was a span of 10 bases. CDR3 sequence: CASSPYSPYEQYF. CDR3 nucleotide sequence: TGTGCCAGCAGTCCTTACTCCCCCTACGAGCAGTACTTC.

The chain recombines TRBV20-1 with TRBJ1-2; 8 bases align to TRBD1. V was pared by 5 bases and J by 6 bases, with 8 bases of the junction left unmatched. Germline lookup yields CDR1 DFQATT and CDR2 SNEGSKA (reference sequence). The CDR3 has 13 amino acids. Here the CDR3 reads CSAWVGQGNGYTF. The CDR3 DNA reads as TGCAGTGCTTGGGTCGGACAGGGTAATGGCTACACCTTC.

J is TRBJ2-1 and V is TRBV27; D is unresolved. Trimming pared 3 bases from V and 3 bases from J, leaving 18 bases between. CDR1 is MNHEY, CDR2 SMNVEV, per germline (reference sequence). This CDR3 has 17 residues. The CDR3 loop reads CASSLLLGNGYYNEQFF. As DNA, the CDR3 is TGTGCCAGCAGTTTGCTCTTGGGTAATGGCTACTACAATGAGCAGTTCTTC.

The chain employs TRBV5-1 and TRBJ2-1; 11 nucleotides line up with TRBD2. Per the germline V gene, CDR1 is SGHRS and CDR2 is YFSETQ. The CDR3 spans 16 residues. V was clipped by 0 bases and J by 6 bases; unmatched bases: 5. DNA of the CDR3: TGCGCCAGCAGCTTGGGAACTAGCGGGAGTCTCAATGAGCAGTTCTTC. The encoded protein is CASSLGTSGSLNEQFF. The variable domain in full, completed from reference TRBV5-1 and TRBJ2-1, reads KAGVTQTPRYLIKTRGQQVTLSCSPISGHRSVSWYQQTPGQGLQFLFEYFSETQRNKGNFPGRFSGRQFSNSRSEMNVSTLELGDSALYLCASSLGTSGSLNEQFFGPGTRLTVL.

The rearrangement joins TRBV4-1 to TRBJ1-4; tentatively, D is TRBD1 (5 bases). The CDR3 length is 14 residues. The germline V and J ends were trimmed by 1 base and 8 bases, with 11 bases remaining between them. The germline V gene encodes CDR1 MGHRA and CDR2 YSYEKL. The CDR3 loop is CASSQGQGREKLFF. Written as DNA, the CDR3 is TGCGCCAGCAGCCAAGGTCAGGGCAGGGAAAAACTGTTTTTT.

This clonotype was found once. V usage is TRBV6-5 and J usage is TRBJ2-7, with D possibly TRBD1 on 5 matching bases. In germline, CDR1 is MNHEY, CDR2 SVGAGI. The germline V and J ends were trimmed by 5 bases and 6 bases, with 20 bases remaining between them. The CDR3 contains 15 residues. CDR3 amino acids: CASSNPGQGGSEQYF. The CDR3 region has the DNA TGTGCCAGCAGTAACCCCGGGCAGGGTGGTTCCGAGCAGTACTTC.

The chain joins TRBV20-1 to TRBJ2-7; D gene unclear. The V gene's germline CDR1 is DFQATT and CDR2 SNEGSKA (reference sequence). The V end was cut by 0 bases, the J end by 5 bases, with 8 bases between. This CDR3 comprises 12 residues. CDR3 DNA sequence: TGCAGTGCTAGAGATGTGGGCCACGAGCAGTACTTC. It specifies CSARDVGHEQYF.

The chain recombines TRBV4-1 with TRBJ1-2; D is possibly TRBD1 (5 bases). CDR1 is MGHRA and CDR2 is YSYEKL in the germline V gene. This CDR3 is 15 amino acids long. The V and J ends lost 4 bases and 4 bases respectively, with 16 bases between them. The CDR3 DNA reads as TGCGCCAGCAGCCTAGGGGAACCGGGGGGCTATGGCTACACCTTC. It is translated as CASSLGEPGGYGYTF.

The chain carries TRBV20-1 and TRBJ2-1; 11 bases match TRBD2. CDR3 length equals 16 residues. The germline V gene encodes CDR1 DFQATT and CDR2 SNEGSKA (reference sequence). Trimming cost V 8 bases and J 0 bases; bases outside gene matches: 9. In nucleotides, the CDR3 is TGCAGTCCCAGGGCTAGCGGGGGGTTCTCCTACAATGAGCAGTTCTTC. Its protein is CSPRASGGFSYNEQFF.

The CDR3 loop is CASSHFSYEQYF. The DNA for the CDR3 is TGTGCCAGCAGCCACTTCTCCTACGAGCAGTACTTC. V and J are TRBV7-8 and TRBJ2-7; D remains unclear. Germline V CDR1 and CDR2: SGHVS, FQNEAQ. V gave up 5 bases and J gave up 0 bases, with 5 bases separating them. This CDR3 comprises 12 residues. Full variable domain (missing parts from reference TRBV7-8 and TRBJ2-7): GAGVSQSPRYKVAKRGQDVALRCDPISGHVSLFWYQQALGQGPEFLTYFQNEAQLDKSGLPSDRFFAERPEGSVSTLKIQRTQQEDSAVYLCASSHFSYEQYFGPGTRLTVT.

This chain links TRBV18 with TRBJ2-1; TRBD2 agrees at 14 bases. The CDR3 is made up of 14 amino acids. After removal of 4 bases from V and 7 bases from J, the junction contained 0 bases not matched to a gene. CDR1 is KGHSH, CDR2 LQKENI, per germline. The CDR3 DNA follows: TGTGCCAGCTCACGACTAGCGGGAGGGAATGAGCAGTTCTTC. Its protein product is CASSRLAGGNEQFF.

The chain carries TRBV20-1 and TRBJ2-1; no definite D call. V lost 7 bases and J lost 2, with 15 bases in between. Per the germline V gene, CDR1 is DFQATT and CDR2 is SNEGSKA (reference sequence). The CDR3 loop spans 14 amino acids. The CDR3 DNA reads as TGCAGTGAGGCTCGGCGGTGGGCCTACAATGAGCAGTTCTTC. This gives the protein CSEARRWAYNEQFF.

The J gene is TRBJ2-7, the V gene TRBV3-1; TRBD2 aligns across 7 bases. J gave up 2 bases and V 4 bases, and 11 bases lay outside the gene matches. Germline V gene data show CDR1 as LGHDT and CDR2 as YNNKEL (reference sequence). The CDR3 extends over 16 amino acids. This CDR3 is CASSPTGGYRTYEQYF. CDR3 DNA sequence: TGTGCCAGCAGCCCCACGGGGGGATACCGTACCTACGAGCAGTACTTC.